The present T cell receptor (beta chain) was sequenced within a study of T-cell memory formation after mild COVID-19. Study overall: Largely donor-specific sequence clusters came from a couple of donors.

Trimming cost V 1 base and J 5 bases; bases outside gene matches: 2. The CDR3 is 15 amino acids. Germline assignment: CDR1 MNHNS and CDR2 SASEGT. This clonotype was counted between two and nine times. Its target is not known. Employing constant-segment primers, 5'RACE generated TCR alpha and TCR beta cDNA libraries bearing sample barcodes and UMIs. TCRdb reprocessed the 5' RACE reads via MiXCR and lists one record per CDR3 protein. The sample holds 400,000 or so distinct CDR3 sequences, around a fifth seen once. Study-wide results and caveats: The appearance of some responding clones in pre-infection memory suggested that cross-reactive memory joined. Still unconfirmed is whether the second-wave clones peaking on day 37 recognized SARS-CoV-2.

This TCR was sampled from an adult woman who had mild COVID-19 (a few samples of this study predate the infection). Cell type and time point are not known. This rearrangement joins TRBV6-1 to TRBJ2-7, with 13 bases lining up with TRBD2. Sequencing used PBMCs or a T cell subset sorted from them (not recorded which). CDR3 loop: CASSEELAGGNEQYF. CDR3 bases: TGTGCCAGCAGTGAAGAACTAGCGGGAGGGAACGAGCAGTACTTC.